These 19 T cell receptor beta chains were all obtained from the same sample, sequenced in a study of control samples from healthy donors and cancer patients. Data came from immunoSEQ multiplex PCR; TCRdb stores just in-frame clones and leaves some out. The sample carries about 80,000 clones, around nine tenths recorded once. The sequencing sample was made of blood. The receptors originated from a woman aged 55-75 years in good health.

The chain uses TRBV19 and TRBJ2-6; D remains ambiguous. From germline, CDR1 is LNHDA and CDR2 SQIVND (reference sequence). Trimming took 8 bases from V and 0 from J, leaving 14 bases between them. The CDR3 consists of 16 residues. CDR3 in DNA: TGTGCCAGTCAGGCTATAGAAAGCTCTGGGGCCAACGTCCTGACTTTC. Its protein is CASQAIESSGANVLTF.

The sample holds one count of this clone. The gene calls are TRBV18 and TRBJ2-5; D is undetermined. The CDR3 is 13 residues long. Germline loops: CDR1 KGHSH, CDR2 LQKENI. Deletions cut 2 bases from V and 1 base from J, with 5 bases between. The chain's CDR3 is CASSPAGQETQYF. The CDR3 nucleotides read TGTGCCAGCTCACCAGCCGGCCAAGAGACCCAGTACTTC. Filled out from reference TRBV18 and TRBJ2-5, the complete variable domain reads NAGVMQNPRHLVRRRGQEARLRCSPMKGHSHVYWYRQLPEEGLKFMVYLQKENIIDESGMPKERFSAEFPKEGPSILRIQQVVRGDSAAYFCASSPAGQETQYFGPGTRLLVL.

This sequence joins TRBV5-1 and TRBJ1-3; D may be TRBD1 (5 bases). Germline loops: CDR1 SGHRS, CDR2 YFSETQ. V dropped 0 bases and J dropped 3 bases, with 10 bases sitting between them. The CDR3 consists of 15 residues. CDR3 nucleotides: TGCGCCAGCAGCTTGGTGGGGGGGAGTGGAAACACCATATATTTT. Amino acid sequence: CASSLVGGSGNTIYF.

V usage is TRBV3-1 (or the pseudogene TRBV3-2) and J usage is TRBJ2-5; no firm D call. Trimming left V 5 bases short and J 0 bases short, with 4 bases between. The CDR3 sequence is 12 residues long. Germline CDR1 reads LGHDT; CDR2 reads YNNKEL (reference sequence). CDR3 region: CASSLDQETQYF. The CDR3 DNA follows: TGTGCCAGCAGCTTGGACCAAGAGACCCAGTACTTC.

The chain is built from TRBV28 and TRBJ2-3, with TRBD1 as a possible D gene (6 bases). The ends were cut back, 5 bases at V and 5 bases at J, with 17 bases in the middle. Germline CDR1 MDHEN, CDR2 SYDVKM. The CDR3 loop spans 15 amino acids. For the CDR3, the DNA is TGTGCCAGCAGTGTGACAGGATGGAAAGTAGATACGCAGTATTTT. It is translated as CASSVTGWKVDTQYF.

V usage is TRBV12-3 or TRBV12-4 and J usage is TRBJ2-1; 7 nucleotides agree with TRBD2. V gave up 4 bases and J gave up 10 bases; unmatched junction bases: 7. The CDR3 extends over 13 amino acids. The CDR3 DNA sequence: TGTGCCAGCAGTTCCCGGGACTATGGCGAGCAGTTCTTC. It specifies CASSSRDYGEQFF.

V usage is TRBV2 and J usage is TRBJ1-4, with D possibly being TRBD1 (5 bases). CDR1 and CDR2 from the germline V gene are SNHLY and FYNNEI. The CDR3 runs 12 residues. Trimming removed 6 bases at V and 7 bases at J, with 9 bases between. The CDR3 spells CASRRDLEKLFF. The CDR3 nucleotides are TGTGCCAGCAGAAGGGACCTTGAAAAACTGTTTTTT.

A single count supports this clone. For the CDR3, the DNA is TGCAGCGTTGAAGGGGGGGGCGGAGCAGATACGCAGTATTTT. Translation: CSVEGGGGADTQYF. The chain links TRBV29-1 to TRBJ2-3, with TRBD2 as a possible D gene (7 bases). Germline lookup yields CDR1 SQVTM and CDR2 ANQGSEA. The V end lost 1 base, the J end lost 4 bases, and 12 bases lay between the germline ends. The CDR3 loop spans 14 amino acids.

This sequence joins TRBV4-1 and TRBJ2-6; D may match TRBD1 or TRBD2 (6 bases each). Germline CDR1 is MGHRA and CDR2 is YSYEKL. The CDR3 contains 19 residues. The V end lost 3 bases, the J end lost 0 bases, and 18 bases lay between the germline ends. CDR3 loop: CASSHPRGSGGSGANVLTF. CDR3 coding DNA: TGCGCCAGCAGCCATCCCAGGGGTAGCGGCGGCTCTGGGGCCAACGTCCTGACTTTC.

The chain carries TRBV7-8 and TRBJ2-2, with a weak D call TRBD1 (6 bases). This CDR3 comprises 12 residues. In germline, CDR1 is SGHVS, CDR2 FQNEAQ. V was clipped by 0 bases and J by 11 bases, with 7 bases between them. This chain's CDR3 is CASSLAGGELFF. In nucleotides, the CDR3 is TGTGCCAGCAGCTTAGCTGGGGGCGAGCTGTTTTTT.

The chain recombines TRBV5-4 with TRBJ2-3; D is perhaps TRBD1 (6 bases). Germline V lookup: CDR1 SGHNT, CDR2 YYREEE (reference sequence). The germline V and J ends were trimmed by 4 bases and 3 bases, with 21 bases remaining between them. This CDR3 contains 17 residues. Here the CDR3 reads CASSAGTQRGGTDTQYF. The CDR3 DNA reads as TGTGCCAGCAGCGCCGGGACCCAGAGAGGGGGAACAGATACGCAGTATTTT. The complete variable domain, with remaining parts taken from reference TRBV5-4 and TRBJ2-3, reads ETGVTQSPTHLIKTRGQQVTLRCSSQSGHNTVSWYQQALGQGPQFIFQYYREEENGRGNFPPRFSGLQFPNYSSELNVNALELDDSALYLCASSAGTQRGGTDTQYFGPGTRLTVL.

The chain is built from TRBV14 and TRBJ2-1; a weak D match, TRBD2 (6 bases). Trimming removed 3 bases at V and 4 bases at J, with 10 bases between. The CDR3 is 14 residues long. The germline gives CDR1 SGHDN, CDR2 FVKESK. CDR3 sequence reads: CASSQTSRYNEQFF. In nucleotides, the CDR3 is TGTGCCAGCAGCCAGACTAGTAGGTACAATGAGCAGTTCTTC.

J is TRBJ1-6 and V is TRBV4-1; a possible D gene is TRBD1 (5 bases). The V gene lost 4 bases and the J gene lost 5 bases, with 12 bases spanning the gap. This CDR3 region has 15 residues. The V gene's germline CDR1 is MGHRA and CDR2 YSYEKL. CDR3: CASSRPGRDNSPLHF. CDR3 bases: TGCGCCAGCAGCCGCCCGGGACGAGATAATTCACCCCTCCACTTT.

The rearrangement joins TRBV3-1 (or the pseudogene TRBV3-2) to TRBJ2-3; the match to TRBD2 covers 9 bases. V shed 4 bases, J shed 1 base, and the junction held 9 bases outside the gene matches. This CDR3 is built from 17 residues. CDR1 LGHDT and CDR2 YNNKEL come from the germline V gene (reference sequence). CDR3 residues: CASSRWGASGGTDTQYF. The CDR3 DNA is TGTGCCAGCAGCCGATGGGGGGCTAGCGGGGGCACAGATACGCAGTATTTT.

The rearrangement joins TRBV5-1 to TRBJ2-2; TRBD1 agrees at 10 bases. The V and J ends lost 6 bases and 3 bases, in that order; junction bases with no gene match: 8. Per the germline V gene, CDR1 is SGHRS and CDR2 is YFSETQ. CDR3 length equals 16 residues. CDR3 bases: TGCGCCAGCAACAGGGCGGGACAGGGGCACACCGGGGAGCTGTTTTTT. Protein: CASNRAGQGHTGELFF.

In its sample, this clone was seen once. CDR3 residues: CASSIRRSPGANVLTF. CDR3 bases: TGCGCCAGCAGCATAAGGAGGTCCCCTGGGGCCAACGTCCTGACTTTC. The chain links TRBV5-1 to TRBJ2-6, with D perhaps TRBD2 (5 bases). Germline V gene sequence: CDR1 SGHRS, CDR2 YFSETQ. The CDR3 spans 16 residues. V was clipped by 4 bases and J by 2 bases, with 13 bases between them. The full variable domain, rest sourced from reference TRBV5-1 and TRBJ2-6, is KAGVTQTPRYLIKTRGQQVTLSCSPISGHRSVSWYQQTPGQGLQFLFEYFSETQRNKGNFPGRFSGRQFSNSRSEMNVSTLELGDSALYLCASSIRRSPGANVLTFGAGSRLTVL.

The V gene is TRBV7-9, the J gene TRBJ2-2; D may be TRBD1 (5 bases). The germline CDR1 and CDR2 sequences are SEHNR and FQNEAQ (reference sequence). Trimming pared 6 bases from V and 0 bases from J, leaving 11 bases between. The CDR3 consists of 15 residues. DNA of the CDR3: TGTGCCAGCAGACCCGACAGTACGAACACCGGGGAGCTGTTTTTT. Protein product: CASRPDSTNTGELFF.

This clone was seen a handful of times. The chain couples TRBV28 to TRBJ2-7; D gene unclear. Germline V gene data show CDR1 as MDHEN and CDR2 as SYDVKM. The CDR3 runs to 13 residues. V dropped 3 bases and J dropped 3 bases, with 9 bases sitting between them. CDR3 sequence (DNA): TGTGCCAGCAGTTTCGTCGGTAGCTACGAGCAGTACTTC. The encoded protein is CASSFVGSYEQYF.

This clone was detected only once. V is TRBV9 and J is TRBJ2-5, with 8 bases lining up with TRBD1. This CDR3 is built from 13 residues. Germline CDR1 and CDR2: SGDLS and YYNGEE. The J segment lost 2 bases and the V segment lost 3 bases, leaving 0 bases of the junction unmatched. In DNA form, the CDR3 reads TGTGCCAGCAGCGGGACAGGGCAAGAGACCCAGTACTTC. Its translation is CASSGTGQETQYF.